The 17 T cell receptor beta chains below all came from one sample that was sequenced in a study of molecular identifiers for immune sequencing clone quantification (dated by TCRdb to 2017 to 2018). The library was built by means of PCR. TCRdb lists the instrument as NextSeq 500. The public reads were quality trimmed at Q25 with fastp and then assembled into clones with MiXCR by TCRdb, keeping productive beta chains. A single entry per CDR3 protein holds the most common genes and DNA from its merged rows. For this sample there are around 470,000 distinct CDR3 sequences; around 23% appear just once. Of the sample, 0.76% is held by the ten largest clones. Sample: naive CD8+ T cells from blood, with Jurkat cell RNA spiked in. The sample's cell subset or site label, in plain terms: FACS-sorted CD8+CD4-CCR7+CD45RA+ naive T cells. The receptor source for this set is a human donor in good health. Some libraries in this study had Jurkat cell RNA spiked in.

On this clonotype itself: Being one base from a much bigger clone, this may be a read error. A read error is likely, as this CDR3 ends without the conserved phenylalanine or tryptophan. This chain joins TRBV6-5 and TRBJ1-2; 8 bases map to TRBD1. The CDR3 has 14 residues. Germline values: CDR1 MNHEY, CDR2 SVGAGI. J lost 3 bases, V lost 2 bases, and 2 bases had no gene match. The CDR3 sequence is CASSYQDRDYGYTL. In DNA form, the CDR3 reads TGTGCCAGCAGTTACCAGGACAGGGACTATGGCTACACCCTC.

The V and J genes are TRBV28 and TRBJ2-7; D is possibly TRBD2 (5 bases). The CDR3 consists of 13 residues. Trimming removed 6 bases at V and 0 bases at J, with 9 bases between. Germline values: CDR1 MDHEN, CDR2 SYDVKM. Written as DNA, the CDR3 is TGTGCCAGCAGCCAGAGGGCCTCCTACGAGCAGTACTTC. It translates to CASSQRASYEQYF.

The chain is built from TRBV7-8 and TRBJ2-7; TRBD1 might be the D (5 bases). This CDR3 is 15 amino acids long. Germline V lookup: CDR1 SGHVS, CDR2 FQNEAQ. Between the trimmed V and J ends, which lost 5 bases and 5 bases, there was a span of 19 bases. The CDR3 is CASSRTTGHKDEQYF. CDR3 nucleotide sequence: TGTGCCAGCAGCCGAACCACCGGACACAAAGACGAGCAGTACTTC. The full variable domain, with the rest looked up from reference TRBV7-8 and TRBJ2-7, is GAGVSQSPRYKVAKRGQDVALRCDPISGHVSLFWYQQALGQGPEFLTYFQNEAQLDKSGLPSDRFFAERPEGSVSTLKIQRTQQEDSAVYLCASSRTTGHKDEQYFGPGTRLTVT.

V gene TRBV24-1 combines with J gene TRBJ1-1, with D possibly being TRBD1 (6 bases). With 7 bases removed from V and 1 base from J, the gap between germline ends came to 15 bases. Germline-derived CDR1 and CDR2 are KGHDR and SFDVKD. The CDR3 length is 15 residues. CDR3 DNA sequence: TGTGCCACCAGCAGGGTCGACAGGAAGAACACTGAAGCTTTCTTT. Protein product: CATSRVDRKNTEAFF.

A few counts support this clonotype. The rearrangement links TRBV27 to TRBJ1-1; D unclear. Germline CDR1 is MNHEY and CDR2 is SMNVEV (reference sequence). V was shortened by 7 bases and J by 0 bases, with 12 bases between the two germline ends. The CDR3 consists of 14 residues. The DNA of the CDR3 is TGTGCCAGCACCCCCGACATCATGAACACTGAAGCTTTCTTT. Its protein product is CASTPDIMNTEAFF.

This clonotype was detected only a few times. This rearrangement joins TRBV15 to TRBJ2-5; 9 nucleotides match TRBD1. After removal of 8 bases from V and 2 bases from J, the junction contained 6 bases not matched to a gene. The CDR3 contains 14 residues. Germline lookup yields CDR1 LNHNV and CDR2 YYDKDF (reference sequence). In DNA, the CDR3 is TGTGCCACCGGTTACAGGGGGCTTCAAGAGACCCAGTACTTC. This sequence encodes CATGYRGLQETQYF.

This clonotype was counted at least ten times. The rearrangement links TRBV12-3 or TRBV12-4 to TRBJ2-5; a weak D match, TRBD1 (6 bases). This CDR3 region has 13 residues. V was trimmed by 5 bases and J by 3 bases, leaving 10 bases between them. This chain's CDR3 is CASSPQGKETQYF. CDR3 bases: TGTGCCAGCAGTCCACAGGGAAAAGAGACCCAGTACTTC.

This clonotype has just a few counts. The chain couples TRBV19 to TRBJ2-2; D call uncertain. CDR3 length: 13 amino acids. With 5 bases removed from V and 5 bases from J, the gap between germline ends came to 9 bases. CDR1 LNHDA and CDR2 SQIVND come from the germline V gene (reference sequence). In DNA, the CDR3 is TGTGCCAGTAGTGTATTGGTGACCGGGGAGCTGTTTTTT. It encodes CASSVLVTGELFF. The full variable domain, rest sourced from reference TRBV19 and TRBJ2-2, is DGGITQSPKYLFRKEGQNVTLSCEQNLNHDAMYWYRQDPGQGLRLIYYSQIVNDFQKGDIAEGYSVSREKKESFPLTVTSAQKNPTAFYLCASSVLVTGELFFGEGSRLTVL.

Only a few counts were recorded for this clonotype. The chain uses TRBV27 and TRBJ1-2; TRBD1 agrees at 9 bases. V trimming: 3 bases; J trimming: 0 bases; junction bases outside the gene matches: 20. This CDR3 is built from 21 residues. Germline V gene sequence: CDR1 MNHEY, CDR2 SMNVEV (reference sequence). This chain's CDR3 is CASSFSAGDRASHDTNYGYTF. CDR3 nucleotide sequence: TGTGCCAGCAGTTTTTCCGCCGGGGACAGGGCATCGCACGATACTAACTATGGCTACACCTTC.

In the case of this clonotype: This clone may be a read error of a much larger clone one base away. The chain has TRBV7-9 and TRBJ2-3; D unresolved. Trimming removed 10 bases from V and 0 bases from J, with 11 bases in between. The CDR3 loop spans 13 amino acids. CDR1 and CDR2 from the germline V gene are SEHNR and FQNEAQ (reference sequence). The CDR3 region is CATIEPSTDTQYF. In nucleotides, the CDR3 is TGTGCCACCATCGAGCCTAGCACAGATACGCAGTATTTT.

This clonotype showed up just a few times. In DNA, the CDR3 is TGCGCCAGCAGCCTCGCTACCTGGGACAGGAGCTCCTACGAGCAGTACTTC. Its translation is CASSLATWDRSSYEQYF. The chain carries TRBV4-1 and TRBJ2-7; TRBD1 matches at 8 bases. This CDR3 spans 17 amino acids. Trimming removed 4 bases from V and 0 bases from J; junction bases left unmatched: 11. Germline V gives CDR1 MGHRA, CDR2 YSYEKL.

This chain joins TRBV5-6 and TRBJ1-1; the D is unclear. The CDR3 has 14 amino acids. Trimming shortened V by 0 bases and J by 0 bases, and 6 bases separated the two germline ends. CDR1 is SGHDT and CDR2 is YYEEEE in the germline V gene. The CDR3 region is CASSLEALNTEAFF. The CDR3, as DNA: TGTGCCAGCAGCTTGGAGGCCTTGAACACTGAAGCTTTCTTT.

In its sample, this clonotype was seen a few times. The V gene is TRBV9, the J gene TRBJ2-7, with 9 bases fitting TRBD2. The CDR3 extends over 15 amino acids. Germline CDR1 SGDLS, CDR2 YYNGEE. V lost 4 bases to trimming and J lost 6 bases; unmatched junction nucleotides: 11. This CDR3 is CASSQKVAGAGEQYF. The CDR3 DNA reads as TGTGCCAGCAGCCAGAAGGTAGCGGGAGCGGGCGAGCAGTACTTC.

This clonotype was picked up many times. The chain is built from TRBV27 and TRBJ2-3, with TRBD1 identical over 9 bases. This CDR3 contains 15 residues. Germline V gives CDR1 MNHEY, CDR2 SMNVEV (reference sequence). Losses at the gene ends were 11 bases for V and 2 bases for J; bases not matched to a gene: 11. CDR3 nucleotide sequence: TGTGCCTGCCGGACAGGGGCCGGGTACACAGATACGCAGTATTTT. It translates to CACRTGAGYTDTQYF.

This clonotype was observed a handful of times. CDR3 amino acids: CASSYSNLAGEETQYF. DNA of the CDR3: TGTGCCAGCAGTTACTCGAACCTAGCGGGGGAAGAGACCCAGTACTTC. The V call is TRBV6-5, the J call TRBJ2-5, with 10 positions matching TRBD2. The CDR3 covers 16 residues. V shed 0 bases and J 3 bases; nucleotides not matched to a gene: 4. Germline CDR1 and CDR2: MNHEY and SVGAGI.

The genes are TRBV4-1 and TRBJ1-1; weak D call: TRBD1 (5 bases). The CDR3 covers 13 residues. V was trimmed by 0 bases and J by 7 bases, leaving 9 bases between them. Germline V lookup: CDR1 MGHRA, CDR2 YSYEKL. The CDR3 DNA is TGCGCCAGCAGCCAAGATTACAGGAATGAAGCTTTCTTT. It yields the protein CASSQDYRNEAFF.

This chain connects TRBV6-2 or TRBV6-3 to TRBJ2-5; maybe TRBD1 (6 bases). The CDR3 is made up of 17 amino acids. Germline CDR1 MNHEY, CDR2 SVGEGT. V was pared by 6 bases and J by 4 bases, with 24 bases between. In nucleotides, the CDR3 is TGTGCCAGCAGGCCGCTCTCGATCAGGGGAATAGGAGAGACCCAGTACTTC. Amino acid sequence: CASRPLSIRGIGETQYF.